The 21 T cell receptor beta chains presented below share a single source sample, sequenced in a study of tumor-infiltrating lymphocytes in primary liver carcinoma. A constant-region primer served to make TCR beta cDNA from about 490 ng total RNA. Library construction for TCR beta comprised three nested multiplex PCR rounds performed with slightly modified ARM-PCR. Amplification in the first two PCR rounds was performed using TRBV1-TRBV30 forward primers and a C-beta reverse primer for around 11 cycles each. TCRdb independently ran MiXCR on the multiplex PCR reads; one entry per CDR3 protein. Among 100,000 or so distinct CDR3 sequences listed, roughly 69% were seen once. Co-extracting RNA and DNA was done with roughly 17-33 mg of unsorted bulk tissue as input. The sequencing input was liver tumor tissue from sampling region 5. Subset denoted: tumor region T5, tumor centre. The receptors come from a woman aged 60-70 years with primary liver carcinoma and hepatitis B virus infection.

Note on this clonotype: Sequence at one end of the junction differs from germline and may be a read error. The chain uses TRBV6-2 or TRBV6-3 and TRBJ2-5; 9 bases fit TRBD2. The length of the CDR3 is 17 residues. The V gene's germline CDR1 is MNHEY and CDR2 SVGEGT. The CDR3 reads CVSSHLSIAGVRETQYF. In DNA, the CDR3 is TGTGTCAGCAGTCACCTCTCTATAGCGGGAGTACGAGAGACCCAGTACTTC.

Worth noting for this clonotype: Just one base apart from a much larger clone, this may be a read error. The V call is TRBV10-3, the J call TRBJ2-7, with 8 bases that match TRBD1. Germline loops: CDR1 ENHRY, CDR2 SYGVKD. The junction had 4 bases not matched to a gene; V was cut back by 7 bases and J by 2 bases. This CDR3 has 13 amino acids. The CDR3 region is CAINEQGAYEQYF. CDR3 nucleotides: TGTGCCATCAATGAACAGGGGGCCTACGAGCAGTACTTC.

This clonotype showed up just once. The junction and the germline gene differ at one end; a read error may be behind it. The rearrangement joins TRBV7-3 to TRBJ1-1, with unresolved D. The CDR3 runs 14 residues. Per the germline V gene, CDR1 is SGHTA and CDR2 is FQGTGA. Here the CDR3 reads CASSPGPTKTEASF. The CDR3 DNA reads TGTGCCAGCAGTCCTGGCCCAACCAAAACTGAAGCTTCCTTT.

The rearrangement joins TRBV6-1 to TRBJ1-5; D is possibly TRBD1 (6 bases). CDR3 size: 15 residues. V lost 10 bases, J lost 2 bases, and 18 bases lay in between. Germline assignment: CDR1 MNHNS and CDR2 SASEGT. CDR3 protein: CANRTQGRGNQPQHF. As DNA, the CDR3 is TGTGCCAACAGGACGCAGGGGCGAGGCAATCAGCCCCAGCATTTT.

The chain employs TRBV28 and TRBJ2-2, with TRBD2 as a possible D gene (5 bases). Germline CDR1 MDHEN, CDR2 SYDVKM. The V and J ends lost 2 bases and 6 bases respectively, with 22 bases between them. This CDR3 contains 18 residues. This chain's CDR3 is CASSLGGGLSQGPGELFF. The CDR3 DNA reads TGTGCCAGCAGTTTAGGAGGTGGACTCAGCCAAGGTCCCGGGGAGCTGTTTTTT.

The J gene is TRBJ2-7, the V gene TRBV10-3, with D possibly TRBD1 on 6 matching bases. Germline V CDR1 and CDR2: ENHRY, SYGVKD. CDR3 length: 15 residues. V lost 0 bases and J lost 3, with 12 bases in between. CDR3 sequence: CAISESHRGFYEQYF. For the CDR3, the DNA is TGTGCCATCAGTGAGTCGCATAGGGGGTTCTACGAGCAGTACTTC.

For this clonotype: One junction end disagrees with the germline gene, perhaps due to a read error. The genes are TRBV29-1 and TRBJ2-3; 9 nucleotides line up with TRBD2. The CDR3 sequence is 15 residues long. Germline V gives CDR1 SQVTM, CDR2 ANQGSEA. CDR3 DNA: TGCAGCGTTCACTCGGGGGGGACTAGCCTCTGTACGAAGTATTTT. It is translated as CSVHSGGTSLCTKYF.

With respect to this clonotype: This may arise from a read error, as a much more abundant clone is one base away. The chain joins TRBV29-1 to TRBJ2-3; D is possibly TRBD2 (5 bases). V was shortened by 4 bases and J by 2 bases, with 10 bases between the two germline ends. Germline CDR1 is SQVTM and CDR2 is ANQGSEA. This CDR3 spans 13 amino acids. The CDR3 DNA reads as TGCAGCGTTGGTGGGAGTAACACAGATACGCAGTATTTT. Amino acids: CSVGGSNTDTQYF.

Comments on this clonotype: This may be a read error, as it is one base from a much larger clone. This chain links TRBV12-3 or TRBV12-4 with TRBJ1-2, with 9 bases matching TRBD1. Trimming removed 5 bases from V and 4 bases from J; junction bases left unmatched: 5. The CDR3 extends over 14 amino acids. The CDR3 protein is CASSRDRVIYGYTF. DNA of the CDR3: TGTGCCAGCAGTCGGGACAGGGTGATCTATGGCTACACCTTC.

This clonotype was recorded at least ten times. In nucleotides, the CDR3 is TGTGCCAGTCGTCGAGGGGATTATGGCAATCAGCCCCAGCATTTT. Amino acid sequence: CASRRGDYGNQPQHF. V and J are TRBV6-5 and TRBJ1-5, with D possibly matching TRBD1 (5 bases). Trimming took 9 bases from V and 2 from J, leaving 17 bases between them. Germline-derived CDR1 and CDR2 are MNHEY and SVGAGI. The length of the CDR3 is 15 residues.

CDR3 sequence: CANIRGQTNTEAFF. Here the CDR3 DNA reads TGTGCCAACATCAGGGGACAGACGAACACTGAAGCTTTCTTT. The rearrangement uses TRBV6-6 and TRBJ1-1; 7 bases agree with TRBD1. This CDR3 is 14 amino acids long. Trimming took 10 bases from V and 1 from J; bases not matched to a gene: 9. The germline gives CDR1 MNHNY, CDR2 SVGAGI (reference sequence).

This clonotype came up a few times. A much bigger clone sits one base away, suggesting this may be a read error. The chain uses TRBV29-1 and TRBJ2-5, with 7 bases matching TRBD2. Germline V gene data show CDR1 as SQVTM and CDR2 as ANQGSEA. J was trimmed by 2 bases and V by 3 bases; bases with no gene match: 6. CDR3 length equals 14 residues. The CDR3 region is CSVDAGVTQETQYF. CDR3 DNA sequence: TGCAGCGTTGACGCGGGAGTAACTCAAGAGACCCAGTACTTC.

This clonotype was recorded at least ten times. The rearrangement uses TRBV28 and TRBJ2-4, with TRBD2 matching over 15 bases. The V and J ends lost 6 bases and 3 bases, in that order; junction bases with no gene match: 9. Germline CDR1 and CDR2: MDHEN and SYDVKM. The CDR3 has 18 amino acids. In DNA form, the CDR3 reads TGTGCCAGCAGCCCAGGACTAGCGGGAGGGTTTGGCAAAAACATTCAGTACTTC. This sequence encodes CASSPGLAGGFGKNIQYF.

This chain joins TRBV6-1 and TRBJ1-1; TRBD1 is a possible D gene (5 bases). The CDR3 sequence is 13 residues long. The germline V gene has CDR1 MNHNS and CDR2 SASEGT. CDR3 nucleotide sequence: TGTGTTAGTGGTGCCAGGGAGAACACTGAAGCTTTCTTT. Translation gives CVSGARENTEAFF.

There are many counts of this clonotype. V and J are TRBV5-4 and TRBJ2-1; TRBD2 matches 14 bases. The CDR3 contains 15 residues. The V segment lost 3 bases and the J segment 6 bases; nucleotides outside the gene matches: 2. From germline, CDR1 is SGHNT and CDR2 YYREEE (reference sequence). CDR3 in DNA: TGTGCCAGCAGCTACGGGACTAGCGGGAGCAATGAGCAGTTCTTC. Translation: CASSYGTSGSNEQFF.

V is TRBV5-1 and J is TRBJ2-2, with D perhaps matching TRBD1 (6 bases). Deletions cut 4 bases from V and 4 bases from J, with 11 bases between. The CDR3 runs to 14 residues. CDR1 and CDR2 from the germline V gene are SGHRS and YFSETQ. The CDR3 DNA reads as TGCGCCAGCAGCGTGGGACACTTCACCGGGGAGCTGTTTTTT. This sequence encodes CASSVGHFTGELFF.

This clonotype came up many times. The V and J genes are TRBV14 and TRBJ2-7; D is possibly TRBD2 (6 bases). The CDR3 runs to 13 residues. CDR1 and CDR2 (germline): SGHDN, FVKESK. Trimming took off 2 bases at V and 12 bases at J, with 17 bases between the two ends. The CDR3 DNA reads TGTGCCAGCAGCCAATCCATGACTAGTCTTCCGTACTTC. Its protein product is CASSQSMTSLPYF.

On this clonotype itself: The junction departs from the called germline gene at one end, perhaps through a read error. The chain employs TRBV29-1 and TRBJ2-3; 9 nucleotides line up with TRBD1. The germline gives CDR1 SQVTM, CDR2 ANQGSEA. This CDR3 comprises 16 residues. The DNA of the CDR3 is TGCAGCGTTCAAGGTCCGGACAGGGGAAGCATAGATACACAGTATTTT. Translation gives CSVQGPDRGSIDTQYF.

As regards this clonotype: The conserved final phenylalanine or tryptophan is absent from the CDR3, which likely points to a read error. V is TRBV6-5 and J is TRBJ2-2, with D perhaps TRBD1 (6 bases). This CDR3 region has 14 residues. Germline CDR1 and CDR2: MNHEY and SVGAGI. The chain's CDR3 is CASRAPTGTGELFS. DNA for the CDR3: TGTGCCAGCAGGGCCCCTACAGGGACCGGGGAACTGTTTTCT.

With regard to this clonotype: A much larger clone differs by one base, so this may be a read error. The conserved final phenylalanine or tryptophan is absent from the CDR3, which likely points to a read error. The V gene is TRBV12-3 or TRBV12-4, the J gene TRBJ2-1, with 14 positions matching TRBD2. The CDR3 loop spans 17 amino acids. V lost 5 bases and J lost 3; bases outside the gene matches: 6. The CDR3, as DNA: TGTGCCAGCAGTCTGACTAGCGGGAGGGCCTACTACAATGAGCAGTTCCTC. Translation gives CASSLTSGRAYYNEQFL.

This clonotype appeared once. The junction and the germline gene differ at one end; a read error may be behind it. V usage is TRBV11-2 and J usage is TRBJ1-1; tentative D call: TRBD1 (6 bases). The CDR3 runs to 13 residues. CDR1 and CDR2 (germline): SGHAT, FQNNGV. The CDR3 sequence is CASSATGNTEAFF. In DNA, the CDR3 is TGTGCCAGCAGCGCCACAGGGAACACCGAAGCTTTCTTT.